The TCR beta chain under discussion was sequenced for a study of T-cell memory formation after mild COVID-19. On the study more broadly: TCR clustering was largely donor specific.

A single record per CDR3 protein comes from TCRdb applying MiXCR to the 5' RACE reads. The data show 70,000 to 100,000 distinct CDR3 sequences, over 13% seen once. Study findings and constraints: Clones contracting over day 15 to 85 were CD4/CD8 balanced, with later expanders leaning CD4+. Within pre-infection memory, some responding clones were found, suggesting cross-reactive memory joined.

Germline-derived CDR1 and CDR2 are LGHNA and YNFKEQ. The CDR3 is 11 amino acids. V was shortened by 4 bases and J by 8 bases, with 6 bases between the two germline ends. This clonotype was seen more than once but under ten times. Its specificity is unknown. The chain uses TRBV4-2 and TRBJ2-1; no firm D call. The receptor was derived from a man in his late teens or twenties who had mild COVID-19 (a few samples of this study predate the infection). Cell type and time point are not known. The sequencing sample was made of PBMCs or a T cell subset sorted from them (not recorded which). The CDR3 is CASSLGHEQFF. The CDR3 region has the DNA TGTGCCAGCAGCCTAGGTCATGAGCAGTTCTTC.